These 11 T cell receptor beta chains share one sample of origin, sequenced in a study of blood T cell repertoires in COVID-19. Some clones are missing from TCRdb's copy, which holds only in-frame ones; the method was immunoSEQ multiplex PCR. This table has about 400,000 clones, roughly 90% appearing once. The sequencing input was peripheral blood. These receptors were obtained from a man aged 35 to 55 with acute or convalescent COVID-19.

V usage is TRBV19 and J usage is TRBJ2-7; 7 bases align to TRBD2. This CDR3 has 13 amino acids. V shed 11 bases and J 3 bases; nucleotides not matched to a gene: 10. CDR1 and CDR2 from the germline V gene are LNHDA and SQIVND (reference sequence). CDR3 protein: CAGRRPGGYEQYF. CDR3 bases: TGTGCCGGCAGACGACCGGGGGGCTACGAGCAGTACTTC.

The CDR3 DNA reads as TGTGCCAGCAGTCTTTGGGACAGGGGGAAACTGTTTTTT. It yields the protein CASSLWDRGKLFF. The rearrangement uses TRBV28 and TRBJ1-4; 11 positions agree with TRBD1. Per the germline V gene, CDR1 is MDHEN and CDR2 is SYDVKM. The CDR3 has 13 amino acids. The V gene end was trimmed by 5 bases and the J gene end by 11 bases; junction bases not matched to a gene: 4. The full variable domain, with the rest looked up from reference TRBV28 and TRBJ1-4, is DVKVTQSSRYLVKRTGEKVFLECVQDMDHENMFWYRQDPGLGLRLIYFSYDVKMKEKGDIPEGYSVSREKKERFSLILESASTNQTSMYLCASSLWDRGKLFFGSGTQLSVL.

The chain carries TRBV19 and TRBJ2-3; TRBD1 aligns across 9 bases. The CDR3 is 15 amino acids. The germline CDR1 and CDR2 sequences are LNHDA and SQIVND (reference sequence). V lost 4 bases to trimming and J lost 6 bases; unmatched junction nucleotides: 8. The CDR3 here is CASSTRTGVGDTQYF. DNA of the CDR3: TGTGCCAGTAGTACCCGGACAGGGGTTGGGGATACGCAGTATTTT.

The gene calls are TRBV28 and TRBJ1-5, with a tentative D call TRBD1 (5 bases). In germline, CDR1 is MDHEN, CDR2 SYDVKM. CDR3 length: 17 residues. V dropped 6 bases and J dropped 0 bases, with 18 bases sitting between them. The CDR3 DNA reads as TGTGCCAGCAGCCCGGGGGGAGGGTCTTATAGCAATCAGCCCCAGCATTTT. It codes for CASSPGGGSYSNQPQHF.

The chain carries TRBV3-1 (or the pseudogene TRBV3-2) and TRBJ2-1; 11 bases match TRBD2. J was trimmed by 8 bases and V by 2 bases; bases with no gene match: 11. Germline V gene data show CDR1 as LGHDT and CDR2 as YNNKEL (reference sequence). The CDR3 is 17 residues long. The DNA for the CDR3 is TGTGCCAGCAGCCAACCAAAGAGGCTAGCGGGGGGCTATGAGCAGTTCTTC. Its protein is CASSQPKRLAGGYEQFF.

The chain recombines TRBV6-4 with TRBJ2-7; perhaps TRBD2 as D (6 bases). Trimming left V 6 bases short and J 5 bases short, with 29 bases between. CDR1 and CDR2 from the germline V gene are MRHNA and SNTAGT. This CDR3 comprises 18 residues. CDR3 sequence: CASSGEHPGAGRCDEQYF. The CDR3 nucleotides are TGTGCCAGCAGCGGAGAGCATCCCGGTGCCGGGAGATGCGACGAGCAGTACTTC.

V gene TRBV6-2 or TRBV6-3 combines with J gene TRBJ1-1, with D unresolved. The CDR3 covers 15 residues. Germline CDR1 reads MNHEY; CDR2 reads SVGEGT. Trimming stripped 4 bases from V and 0 bases from J, with 12 bases between. CDR3 amino acids: CASSSQDFLNTEAFF. CDR3 bases: TGTGCCAGCAGTTCTCAGGACTTTCTGAACACTGAAGCTTTCTTT.

This clone appeared once. The chain combines TRBV5-1 with TRBJ1-6, with D possibly matching TRBD1 (5 bases). In germline, CDR1 is SGHRS, CDR2 YFSETQ. The CDR3 runs to 15 residues. Trimming pared 0 bases from V and 9 bases from J, leaving 13 bases between. The CDR3, as DNA: TGCGCCAGCAGCTTGGGCGGCAGGGTCCGTTCACCCCTCCACTTT. It yields the protein CASSLGGRVRSPLHF.

This chain joins TRBV11-2 and TRBJ1-1, with D tentatively TRBD1 (5 bases). The CDR3 consists of 17 residues. The V gene's germline CDR1 is SGHAT and CDR2 FQNNGV. Trimming left V 1 base short and J 5 bases short, with 20 bases between. CDR3 nucleotide sequence: TGTGCCAGCAGCTTAGTCGGACAAGGGGTGATATTTACTGAAGCTTTCTTT. It specifies CASSLVGQGVIFTEAFF.

The genes are TRBV6-2 or TRBV6-3 and TRBJ1-1; TRBD1 agrees at 7 bases. Germline values: CDR1 MNHEY, CDR2 SVGEGT. With 5 bases clipped from V and 6 bases from J, the junction kept 18 bases outside the gene matches. This CDR3 is built from 17 residues. In DNA, the CDR3 is TGTGCCAGCAGTGACCAAGGAGGGGGCGCATGGATCTCTGAAGCTTTCTTT. Translating it yields CASSDQGGGAWISEAFF.

The V call is TRBV7-8, the J call TRBJ2-3, with TRBD2 identical over 7 bases. There are 16 residues in the CDR3. CDR1 and CDR2 from the germline V gene are SGHVS and FQNEAQ. J gave up 5 bases and V 0 bases, and 8 bases lay outside the gene matches. The CDR3 region is CASSLASGWGEDTQYF. The DNA for the CDR3 is TGTGCCAGCAGCTTAGCTAGCGGGTGGGGGGAAGATACGCAGTATTTT.